These T cell receptor beta chains were read from a single sample in a study of cytomegalovirus exposure and HLA in healthy donors. The repertoire was sequenced with immunoSEQ multiplex PCR; TCRdb's copy has only in-frame clones and lacks some. This sample has more than 80,000 clones, with approximately 64% found just once. Sequenced: PBMCs. These receptors came from a man aged 55 to 70 in good health and CMV-seronegative. The CDR3 runs from the conserved cysteine through the conserved F or W. Fields, in order: clone size, V gene, J gene, D gene, CDR3 DNA, CDR3 protein. D genes are given only for firm matches. A clone size is listed for some rows: how often the clone was seen (once, few, many), or a class if it is expanded.

clone size: -
V gene: TRBV18
J gene: TRBJ1-1
D gene: TRBD1
CDR3 DNA: TGTGCCAGCTCCCCAACCTTCGGGACAGCGAGGGACACTGAAGCTTTCTTT
CDR3 protein: CASSPTFGTARDTEAFF

clone size: -
V gene: TRBV7-9
J gene: TRBJ1-2
D gene: TRBD1
CDR3 DNA: TGTGCCAGCAGCTTAATCCCCGGGGTGCAGGGGGGTCTCTATGGCTACACCTTC
CDR3 protein: CASSLIPGVQGGLYGYTF

clone size: -
V gene: TRBV19
J gene: TRBJ2-2
D gene: TRBD2
CDR3 DNA: TGTGCCAGTAGTAAAGACGGGGGGGCGGATAACGGGGAGCTGTTTTTT
CDR3 protein: CASSKDGGADNGELFF

clone size: -
V gene: TRBV5-1
J gene: TRBJ2-7
D gene: -
CDR3 DNA: TGCGCCAGCAGCTTGTGGTCCCAGGGCGAGCAGTACTTC
CDR3 protein: CASSLWSQGEQYF

clone size: -
V gene: TRBV4-1
J gene: TRBJ1-1
D gene: TRBD1
CDR3 DNA: TGCGGCAGCTCGGGACAGGGCTCTGAAGCTTTCTTT
CDR3 protein: CGSSGQGSEAFF

clone size: -
V gene: TRBV5-1
J gene: TRBJ2-1
D gene: TRBD2
CDR3 DNA: TGCGCCAGCAGCCTATGGTCTCTAGCGGGCTCCTACAATGAGCAGTTCTTC
CDR3 protein: CASSLWSLAGSYNEQFF

clone size: -
V gene: TRBV2
J gene: TRBJ1-2
D gene: -
CDR3 DNA: TGTGCCAGCATCCCCCGCGGCCACCCGGGGGGCTACACCTTC
CDR3 protein: CASIPRGHPGGYTF

clone size: -
V gene: TRBV5-1
J gene: TRBJ2-5
D gene: TRBD1
CDR3 DNA: TGCGCCAGCAGCTTGGAGGGGGCGGAGACCCAGTACTTC
CDR3 protein: CASSLEGAETQYF

clone size: -
V gene: TRBV6-1
J gene: TRBJ2-3
D gene: TRBD1
CDR3 DNA: TGTGCCAGCAGTGTCCGATCAAGTAGAAGTCCGGGACAGACAGATACGCAGTATTTT
CDR3 protein: CASSVRSSRSPGQTDTQYF

clone size: -
V gene: TRBV5-4
J gene: TRBJ2-5
D gene: -
CDR3 DNA: TGTGCCAGCAGCTCTTGGACAGCCCAAGAGACCCAGTACTTC
CDR3 protein: CASSSWTAQETQYF

clone size: once
V gene: TRBV2
J gene: TRBJ1-1
D gene: -
CDR3 DNA: TGTGCCAGCGTGCCAGGGCATGGGAGGACTGAAGCTTTCTTT
CDR3 protein: CASVPGHGRTEAFF

clone size: few
V gene: TRBV9
J gene: TRBJ2-3
D gene: -
CDR3 DNA: TGTGCCAGCAGCCCGCGTATTCCCCCAGATACGCAGTATTTT
CDR3 protein: CASSPRIPPDTQYF

clone size: -
V gene: TRBV5-1
J gene: TRBJ1-1
D gene: -
CDR3 DNA: TGCGCCAGCAGCTCCGGGAGAGGGGAATCCACTGAAGCTTTCTTT
CDR3 protein: CASSSGRGESTEAFF

clone size: -
V gene: TRBV10-3
J gene: TRBJ2-2
D gene: TRBD1
CDR3 DNA: TGTGCCATCAGTGATTGGGACAGGGGTGGAGCCGGGGAGCTGTTTTTT
CDR3 protein: CAISDWDRGGAGELFF

clone size: few
V gene: TRBV6-1
J gene: TRBJ2-5
D gene: TRBD2
CDR3 DNA: TGTGCCACCAATTTACTAGCGGGAGAGACCCAGTACTTC
CDR3 protein: CATNLLAGETQYF

clone size: -
V gene: TRBV11-1
J gene: TRBJ2-7
D gene: TRBD1
CDR3 DNA: TGTGCCAGCAGCCCAATACAGGGGGCGACGAACGAGCAGTACTTC
CDR3 protein: CASSPIQGATNEQYF

clone size: -
V gene: TRBV27
J gene: TRBJ2-1
D gene: -
CDR3 DNA: TGTGCCAGCAGCCAAACGCTATACCGGGGAAATGAGCAGTTCTTC
CDR3 protein: CASSQTLYRGNEQFF

clone size: -
V gene: TRBV5-1
J gene: TRBJ2-5
D gene: -
CDR3 DNA: TGCGCCAGCAGCTTGTCCCCTCTCTACCAAGAGACCCAGTACTTC
CDR3 protein: CASSLSPLYQETQYF

clone size: -
V gene: TRBV29-1
J gene: TRBJ2-1
D gene: -
CDR3 DNA: TGCAGCGTTGAAGATCCAGGGACACAAACCTACAATGAGCAGTTCTTC
CDR3 protein: CSVEDPGTQTYNEQFF

clone size: -
V gene: TRBV7-8
J gene: TRBJ2-5
D gene: TRBD2
CDR3 DNA: TGTGCCAGCAGCTACCTCAGCGGGGGGTTGTCTCGGGCCCAGTACTTC
CDR3 protein: CASSYLSGGLSRAQYF

clone size: -
V gene: TRBV5-1
J gene: TRBJ1-1
D gene: -
CDR3 DNA: TGCGCCAGCAGCGAACAGGGTCAGGGGAACACTGAAGCTTTCTTT
CDR3 protein: CASSEQGQGNTEAFF

clone size: many
V gene: TRBV5-1
J gene: TRBJ1-2
D gene: TRBD1
CDR3 DNA: TGCGCCAGCAGCGCACAGGGGGCAGCCGGCTACACCTTC
CDR3 protein: CASSAQGAAGYTF

clone size: -
V gene: TRBV18
J gene: TRBJ1-5
D gene: -
CDR3 DNA: TGTGCCAGTAGCACTGGGTGGGGAGGCAATCAGCCCCAGCATTTT
CDR3 protein: CASSTGWGGNQPQHF

clone size: -
V gene: TRBV7-3
J gene: TRBJ1-6
D gene: -
CDR3 DNA: TGTGCCAGCAGCTTTGAGGGGGGGCCCCTCCACTTT
CDR3 protein: CASSFEGGPLHF

clone size: -
V gene: TRBV29-1
J gene: TRBJ2-1
D gene: TRBD2
CDR3 DNA: TGCAGCGTTGAAGGCCTAGCGGGAGTATTGGGTGAGCAGTTCTTC
CDR3 protein: CSVEGLAGVLGEQFF

clone size: -
V gene: TRBV7-6
J gene: TRBJ2-2
D gene: TRBD2
CDR3 DNA: TGTGCCAGCAGCCTGGGCGTTCTAGCGGAGAACACCGGGGAGCTGTTTTTT
CDR3 protein: CASSLGVLAENTGELFF

clone size: -
V gene: TRBV4-1
J gene: TRBJ1-4
D gene: -
CDR3 DNA: TGCGCCAGCAGCCTACCTAGTCACCCGGAGGCTGAAAAACTGTTTTTT
CDR3 protein: CASSLPSHPEAEKLFF

clone size: -
V gene: TRBV4-1
J gene: TRBJ1-3
D gene: -
CDR3 DNA: TGCGCCAGCAGCCAAGAGGGCCAGGTCTCTGGAAACACCATATATTTT
CDR3 protein: CASSQEGQVSGNTIYF

clone size: -
V gene: TRBV28
J gene: TRBJ2-4
D gene: -
CDR3 DNA: TGTGCCAGCAGTTTCCAGGGGTGGGTCAAAAACATTCAGTACTTC
CDR3 protein: CASSFQGWVKNIQYF

clone size: -
V gene: TRBV28
J gene: TRBJ1-3
D gene: TRBD1
CDR3 DNA: TGTGCCAGCAGTTTATGGACAGGGAGGAACACCATATATTTT
CDR3 protein: CASSLWTGRNTIYF

clone size: -
V gene: TRBV30
J gene: TRBJ2-5
D gene: -
CDR3 DNA: TGTGCCTGGACCAGCGGGTACGAGACCCAGTACTTC
CDR3 protein: CAWTSGYETQYF

clone size: -
V gene: TRBV7-2
J gene: TRBJ2-7
D gene: -
CDR3 DNA: TGTGCCAGCAGCCCTAGCCGGACCTACGAGCAGTACTTC
CDR3 protein: CASSPSRTYEQYF

clone size: few
V gene: TRBV7-3
J gene: TRBJ2-2
D gene: TRBD2
CDR3 DNA: TGTGCCAGCAGCTTAAATCTAGCGGTGAACACCGGGGAGCTGTTTTTT
CDR3 protein: CASSLNLAVNTGELFF

clone size: few
V gene: TRBV5-4
J gene: TRBJ2-3
D gene: -
CDR3 DNA: TGTGCCAGCAGCTTTAGTGGTAGCGGCTCAGATACGCAGTATTTT
CDR3 protein: CASSFSGSGSDTQYF

clone size: -
V gene: TRBV6-5
J gene: TRBJ2-3
D gene: -
CDR3 DNA: TGTGCCAGCACCCTCCACGGGTCGTCCACAGATACGCAGTATTTT
CDR3 protein: CASTLHGSSTDTQYF

clone size: -
V gene: TRBV11-3
J gene: TRBJ1-1
D gene: TRBD1
CDR3 DNA: TGTGCCAGCAGCAGTGGGACAGGGGGCACTGAAGCCTTCTTT
CDR3 protein: CASSSGTGGTEAFF

clone size: -
V gene: TRBV9
J gene: TRBJ1-2
D gene: -
CDR3 DNA: TGTGCCAGCAGCGTATCCCCACTGGAGTCCGGCTACACCTTC
CDR3 protein: CASSVSPLESGYTF

clone size: once
V gene: TRBV19
J gene: TRBJ1-1
D gene: -
CDR3 DNA: TGTGCCAGTATCAAGGAGGTTGAAGCTTTCTTT
CDR3 protein: CASIKEVEAFF

clone size: -
V gene: TRBV2
J gene: TRBJ1-1
D gene: TRBD1
CDR3 DNA: TGTGCCAGCAGAAGACAGGGAGGCACTGAAGCTTTCTTT
CDR3 protein: CASRRQGGTEAFF

clone size: -
V gene: TRBV5-1
J gene: TRBJ2-3
D gene: -
CDR3 DNA: TGCGCCAGCAGCTTGGAGGAGGCAAGGACGCAGTATTTT
CDR3 protein: CASSLEEARTQYF

clone size: -
V gene: TRBV15
J gene: TRBJ2-7
D gene: TRBD1
CDR3 DNA: TGTGCCACCAGCACCCTCTTGACAGGGGGCTACGAGCAGTACTTC
CDR3 protein: CATSTLLTGGYEQYF

clone size: -
V gene: TRBV11-2
J gene: TRBJ2-7
D gene: -
CDR3 DNA: TGTGCCAGCAGCCCAGTGGGTCGGCGGCAGGGTCTTACCTACGAGCAGTACTTC
CDR3 protein: CASSPVGRRQGLTYEQYF

clone size: -
V gene: TRBV6-1
J gene: TRBJ2-3
D gene: -
CDR3 DNA: TGTGCCAGCAGCCTACTCACAGATACGCAGTATTTT
CDR3 protein: CASSLLTDTQYF

clone size: -
V gene: TRBV18
J gene: TRBJ1-2
D gene: TRBD1
CDR3 DNA: TGTGCCAGCTCACCTAAACTCCAGGGGGCCGACAGTGGCTACACCTTC
CDR3 protein: CASSPKLQGADSGYTF

clone size: -
V gene: TRBV5-4
J gene: TRBJ2-7
D gene: TRBD2
CDR3 DNA: TGTGCCAGCAGCTTTATAGCGGGAGGGCCTATGATATACGAGCAGTACTTC
CDR3 protein: CASSFIAGGPMIYEQYF

clone size: -
V gene: TRBV5-1
J gene: TRBJ2-5
D gene: TRBD1
CDR3 DNA: TGCGCTACAGGGACAGACCAAGAGACCCAGTACTTC
CDR3 protein: CATGTDQETQYF

clone size: few
V gene: TRBV27
J gene: TRBJ1-2
D gene: -
CDR3 DNA: TGTGCCAGCACCCCCATCACAGGAGATAACTATGGCTACACCTTC
CDR3 protein: CASTPITGDNYGYTF